This T cell receptor beta chain is from a study of blood T cell repertoires in COVID-19. For the study at large: COVID-19 samples collected from the United States, Italy and Spain covered acute and convalescent phases. In each case, the material was cDNA or gDNA derived from T cells, B-cell-depleted T cells, or PBMCs.

The CDR3 consists of 14 residues. Trimming took off 0 bases at V and 0 bases at J, with 5 bases between the two ends. CDR1 is SGHTA, CDR2 FQGNSA, per germline. Only in-frame clones appear in the TCRdb table, and some are missing; sequencing was by immunoSEQ multiplex PCR. The data show some 55,000 clones, with roughly 87% seen just once and around 1.9% held by the top ten. The receptor comes from a woman aged 55-69 years with acute or convalescent COVID-19. The chain is built from TRBV7-2 and TRBJ1-1; D is unclear. The sample comprised peripheral blood. CDR3 residues: CASSLAWLNTEAFF. In DNA, the CDR3 is TGTGCCAGCAGCTTAGCGTGGCTGAACACTGAAGCTTTCTTT.